The next 32 T cell receptor beta chains were all read from a single sample in a study of beta chain features in type 1 diabetes. The entirety of the isolated RNA underwent reverse transcription, so expressed TCRB transcripts were sequenced. Profiled with immunoSEQ multiplex PCR; TCRdb holds only in-frame clones, not every one. The data show 150,000 to 200,000 clones, around an eighth seen once. Sample: central memory CD4+ T cells from blood. The receptors originated from a young woman in good health.

This clone was found a few times. The chain has TRBV7-8 and TRBJ1-2, with D perhaps matching TRBD1 (6 bases). The V gene lost 5 bases and the J gene lost 3 bases, with 16 bases spanning the gap. The CDR3 runs 15 residues. Looked up from germline, CDR1 is SGHVS and CDR2 is FQNEAQ. The CDR3 here is CASSPNLRTDYGYTF. The CDR3 bases are TGTGCCAGCAGCCCGAACCTCAGGACAGACTATGGCTACACCTTC.

The chain employs TRBV15 and TRBJ2-1; a possible D gene is TRBD1 (6 bases). The CDR3 runs 15 residues. CDR1 is LNHNV and CDR2 is YYDKDF in the germline V gene (reference sequence). Trimming left V 3 bases short and J 0 bases short, with 9 bases between. CDR3 nucleotide sequence: TGTGCCACCAGCAGGACAGGAAGCTCCTACAATGAGCAGTTCTTC. Protein sequence: CATSRTGSSYNEQFF. Based on the CDR3 plus reference TRBV15 and TRBJ2-1, the full variable domain is DAMVIQNPRYQVTQFGKPVTLSCSQTLNHNVMYWYQQKSSQAPKLLFHYYDKDFNNEADTPDNFQSRRPNTSFCFLDIRSPGLGDTAMYLCATSRTGSSYNEQFFGPGTRLTVL.

The chain uses TRBV7-9 and TRBJ2-7; the match to TRBD2 covers 9 bases. CDR3 length: 16 amino acids. Looked up from germline, CDR1 is SEHNR and CDR2 is FQNEAQ (reference sequence). V lost 5 bases, J lost 4 bases, and 12 bases stayed unmatched. The CDR3 region is CASSREASGNGYEQYF. CDR3 nucleotides: TGTGCCAGCAGCCGAGAAGCTAGCGGGAATGGGTACGAGCAGTACTTC.

The table lists this clone with a few counts. The chain uses TRBV19 and TRBJ2-7, with D tentatively TRBD2 (6 bases). V shed 5 bases and J shed 6 bases, with 17 bases lying between them. CDR1 and CDR2 (germline): LNHDA, SQIVND (reference sequence). This CDR3 region has 14 residues. CDR3 DNA: TGTGCCAGTAGTGGGGACGCTCGGGGACTCGAGCAGTACTTC. Amino acid sequence: CASSGDARGLEQYF. The full variable domain, completed using reference TRBV19 and TRBJ2-7, is DGGITQSPKYLFRKEGQNVTLSCEQNLNHDAMYWYRQDPGQGLRLIYYSQIVNDFQKGDIAEGYSVSREKKESFPLTVTSAQKNPTAFYLCASSGDARGLEQYFGPGTRLTVT.

V gene TRBV28 combines with J gene TRBJ2-7, with a possible D match to TRBD2 (6 bases). The V gene's germline CDR1 is MDHEN and CDR2 SYDVKM. The CDR3 spans 13 residues. The V gene lost 6 bases and the J gene lost 4 bases, with 13 bases spanning the gap. The CDR3 sequence is CASRQRESYEQYF. The DNA of the CDR3 is TGTGCCAGCAGACAACGGGAGTCTTACGAGCAGTACTTC.

This clone was seen a handful of times. The CDR3 DNA reads as TGTGCCAGCAGTTTCCAATCAGGCCCCTACGAGCAGTACTTC. This encodes CASSFQSGPYEQYF. The chain joins TRBV2 to TRBJ2-5; D remains ambiguous. The DNA end lines up better with TRBJ2-7; the J call may be wrong. Germline CDR1 reads SNHLY; CDR2 reads FYNNEI. The CDR3 runs to 14 residues.

CDR3 loop: CAISEAASTDTQYF. The CDR3 DNA follows: TGTGCCATCAGTGAAGCCGCTTCTACAGATACGCAGTATTTT. J is TRBJ2-3 and V is TRBV10-3; no clear D gene. The CDR3 is 14 residues long. CDR1 ENHRY and CDR2 SYGVKD come from the germline V gene. V lost 3 bases, J lost 3 bases, and 10 bases lay in between.

V usage is TRBV5-1 and J usage is TRBJ2-1; 9 nucleotides line up with TRBD1. The CDR3 covers 15 residues. Germline V gene sequence: CDR1 SGHRS, CDR2 YFSETQ. After removal of 5 bases from V and 1 base from J, the junction contained 4 bases not matched to a gene. This CDR3 reads CASSIGQGSYNEQFF. The CDR3 nucleotides read TGCGCCAGCAGTATCGGACAGGGGTCCTACAATGAGCAGTTCTTC.

The chain is built from TRBV5-6 and TRBJ2-5; 7 bases map to TRBD2. Trimming removed 2 bases from V and 2 bases from J; junction bases left unmatched: 15. Germline V lookup: CDR1 SGHDT, CDR2 YYEEEE. This CDR3 is 18 amino acids long. The CDR3 spells CASSFLAGPPREQETQYF. CDR3 in DNA: TGTGCCAGCAGCTTTTTAGCGGGTCCCCCCCGGGAACAAGAGACCCAGTACTTC.

This clone appeared a few times. The chain recombines TRBV11-2 with TRBJ2-5; D possibly corresponds to TRBD1 (6 bases). CDR3 length: 14 residues. V dropped 4 bases and J dropped 2 bases, with 11 bases sitting between them. Germline V gene lookup returns CDR1 SGHAT and CDR2 FQNNGV. As DNA, the CDR3 is TGTGCCAGCAGCTCCGGGACACATCAAGAGACCCAGTACTTC. Protein: CASSSGTHQETQYF.

The chain has TRBV5-1 and TRBJ2-7; no reliable D call. The CDR3 extends over 14 amino acids. Germline V gene sequence: CDR1 SGHRS, CDR2 YFSETQ. Trimming stripped 0 bases from V and 3 bases from J, with 10 bases between. The DNA of the CDR3 is TGCGCCAGCAGCTTGGGGAGTGCCTACTACGAGCAGTACTTC. It specifies CASSLGSAYYEQYF.

V usage is TRBV6-5 and J usage is TRBJ2-1; 12 bases fit TRBD1. CDR1 MNHEY and CDR2 SVGAGI come from the germline V gene. This CDR3 has 14 residues. Unmatched junction bases numbered 4, after V lost 4 bases and J lost 9 bases. Here the CDR3 DNA reads TGTGCCAGCAGTTTCGGGACAGGGGGCCTTGAGCAGTTCTTC. Its protein product is CASSFGTGGLEQFF.

A few counts support this clone. The gene calls are TRBV28 and TRBJ2-5, with D perhaps matching TRBD2 (6 bases). The V and J ends lost 4 bases and 6 bases respectively, with 15 bases between them. Germline V gene sequence: CDR1 MDHEN, CDR2 SYDVKM. The CDR3 has 14 residues. The DNA of the CDR3 is TGTGCCAGCAGTTACGGGGGAGGAGGAAAGACCCAGTACTTC. Protein: CASSYGGGGKTQYF.

This clone was seen many times. The chain has TRBV11-2 and TRBJ2-1; 15 nucleotides line up with TRBD2. The germline CDR1 and CDR2 sequences are SGHAT and FQNNGV. Losses at the gene ends were 0 bases for V and 0 bases for J; bases not matched to a gene: 3. The CDR3 runs to 19 residues. In nucleotides, the CDR3 is TGTGCCAGCAGCTTAGATGGGACTAGCGGGAGGCCCTCCTACAATGAGCAGTTCTTC. This gives the protein CASSLDGTSGRPSYNEQFF. Complete variable domain (other parts from reference TRBV11-2 and TRBJ2-1): EAGVAQSPRYKIIEKRQSVAFWCNPISGHATLYWYQQILGQGPKLLIQFQNNGVVDDSQLPKDRFSAERLKGVDSTLKIQPAKLEDSAVYLCASSLDGTSGRPSYNEQFFGPGTRLTVL.

The genes are TRBV5-1 and TRBJ1-2; a weak D match, TRBD1 (5 bases). The CDR3 totals 12 residues. The germline gives CDR1 SGHRS, CDR2 YFSETQ. Trimming cost V 4 bases and J 6 bases, with 10 bases left between them. CDR3 nucleotide sequence: TGCGCCAGCAGCCCGGGACTCGATGGCTACACCTTC. Translation: CASSPGLDGYTF. Full variable domain (outside the CDR3, taken from reference TRBV5-1 and TRBJ1-2): KAGVTQTPRYLIKTRGQQVTLSCSPISGHRSVSWYQQTPGQGLQFLFEYFSETQRNKGNFPGRFSGRQFSNSRSEMNVSTLELGDSALYLCASSPGLDGYTFGSGTRLTVV.

This rearrangement joins TRBV28 to TRBJ1-1, with 8 positions matching TRBD1. The ends lost 1 base at V and 4 bases at J; junction bases unmatched: 5. Germline V CDR1 and CDR2: MDHEN, SYDVKM. CDR3 size: 15 residues. CDR3 in amino acids: CASSLFDRGSTEAFF. The CDR3 bases are TGTGCCAGCAGTTTATTCGACAGGGGTAGCACTGAAGCTTTCTTT. Variable domain in full (rest from reference TRBV28 and TRBJ1-1): DVKVTQSSRYLVKRTGEKVFLECVQDMDHENMFWYRQDPGLGLRLIYFSYDVKMKEKGDIPEGYSVSREKKERFSLILESASTNQTSMYLCASSLFDRGSTEAFFGQGTRLTVV.

The table lists this clone with a few counts. The V and J genes are TRBV5-1 and TRBJ2-1; 7 bases are a match to TRBD2. CDR1 is SGHRS, CDR2 YFSETQ, per germline. This CDR3 spans 13 amino acids. V lost 4 bases and J lost 6; bases outside the gene matches: 4. The CDR3 sequence is CASSPGGSNEQFF. CDR3 bases: TGCGCCAGCAGCCCGGGGGGTTCCAATGAGCAGTTCTTC.

This clone was seen only a few times. This chain uses TRBV18 with TRBJ2-7; 15 bases line up with TRBD2. V was pared by 11 bases and J by 5 bases, with 7 bases of the junction left unmatched. CDR3 size: 14 residues. CDR1 and CDR2 from the germline V gene are KGHSH and LQKENI. As DNA, the CDR3 is TGTGCCGGGACTAGCGGGAGGAATGGGGACGAGCAGTACTTC. The encoded protein is CAGTSGRNGDEQYF.

This clone turned up a few times. V usage is TRBV5-1 and J usage is TRBJ2-7; 8 bases fit TRBD2. The V and J ends lost 6 bases and 0 bases, in that order; junction bases with no gene match: 5. This CDR3 contains 14 residues. Looked up from germline, CDR1 is SGHRS and CDR2 is YFSETQ. Here the CDR3 DNA reads TGCGCCAGCACAAGGACTAGCAGCTCCTACGAGCAGTACTTC. Translating it yields CASTRTSSSYEQYF.

This clone was recorded a few times. The V gene is TRBV18, the J gene TRBJ2-2, with D perhaps TRBD2 (6 bases). Trimming took 4 bases from V and 5 from J, leaving 14 bases between them. There are 15 residues in the CDR3. The germline V gene has CDR1 KGHSH and CDR2 LQKENI. In nucleotides, the CDR3 is TGTGCCAGCTCACAGATGGACTATTTAACCGGGGAGCTGTTTTTT. Translation gives CASSQMDYLTGELFF.

This clone was seen a handful of times. The CDR3: CASSIKPGDSYEQYF. CDR3 DNA sequence: TGTGCCAGCAGCATAAAACCCGGGGACAGCTACGAGCAGTACTTC. The V and J genes are TRBV7-2 and TRBJ2-7; 7 bases line up with TRBD1. The trim removed 5 bases at V and 3 bases at J, leaving 10 bases unmatched. The length of the CDR3 is 15 residues. Germline V gene sequence: CDR1 SGHTA, CDR2 FQGNSA.

In this sample, this clone turned up a few times. This chain links TRBV18 with TRBJ1-5, with a weak D call TRBD1 (5 bases). The ends were cut back, 5 bases at V and 4 bases at J, with 12 bases in the middle. The germline V gene encodes CDR1 KGHSH and CDR2 LQKENI. This CDR3 contains 14 residues. CDR3 sequence (DNA): TGTGCCAGCTCAGCAGGGAAGGGGAATCAGCCCCAGCATTTT. Residues: CASSAGKGNQPQHF.

The V call is TRBV7-2, the J call TRBJ2-7, with a tentative D call TRBD2 (5 bases). The CDR3 runs 14 residues. Germline loops: CDR1 SGHTA, CDR2 FQGNSA. V lost 5 bases to trimming and J lost 0 bases, with 11 bases between them. The CDR3 loop is CASSRGRSSYEQYF. DNA for the CDR3: TGTGCCAGCAGCCGCGGGCGTAGCTCCTACGAGCAGTACTTC.

The V call is TRBV5-4, the J call TRBJ2-7; TRBD2 agrees at 7 bases. Trimming removed 4 bases from V and 4 bases from J; junction bases left unmatched: 14. The CDR3 spans 16 residues. Germline CDR1 and CDR2: SGHNT and YYREEE (reference sequence). The CDR3, as DNA: TGTGCCAGCAGCCCGGGAGGAGGGATTGGGAGGTACGAGCAGTACTTC. As protein: CASSPGGGIGRYEQYF.

This clone was counted between two and nine times. The V call is TRBV11-1, the J call TRBJ2-1; TRBD1 aligns across 7 bases. The CDR3 covers 13 residues. Germline CDR1 SGHAT, CDR2 FQDESV (reference sequence). V lost 1 base and J lost 10; bases outside the gene matches: 4. The CDR3 DNA is TGTGCCAGCAGCTTAGATGGGGACAGAGAGCAGTTCTTC. It is translated as CASSLDGDREQFF. Combining the CDR3 with reference TRBV11-1 and TRBJ2-1 gives the whole variable domain EAEVAQSPRYKITEKSQAVAFWCDPISGHATLYWYRQILGQGPELLVQFQDESVVDDSQLPKDRFSAERLKGVDSTLKIQPAELGDSAMYLCASSLDGDREQFFGPGTRLTVL.

This clone was counted only a few times. V and J are TRBV7-8 and TRBJ2-1, with no clear D. Germline CDR1 is SGHVS and CDR2 is FQNEAQ. The CDR3 spans 13 residues. Trimming cost V 1 base and J 3 bases, with 4 bases left between them. CDR3 residues: CASSLDSYNEQFF. For the CDR3, the DNA is TGTGCCAGCAGCTTAGACAGCTACAATGAGCAGTTCTTC.

The sample holds one count of this clone. This chain links TRBV7-2 with TRBJ1-2; D gene unclear. There are 13 residues in the CDR3. The V gene's germline CDR1 is SGHTA and CDR2 FQGNSA. Trimming pared 5 bases from V and 3 bases from J, leaving 10 bases between. The CDR3 DNA reads TGTGCCAGCAGCCTCACAGTGGACTATGGCTACACCTTC. It yields the protein CASSLTVDYGYTF.

The CDR3 spells CASQRFSSGELFF. For the CDR3, the DNA is TGTGCCAGCCAGAGGTTCAGCTCCGGGGAGCTGTTTTTT. The chain uses TRBV2 and TRBJ2-2, with unresolved D. Germline CDR1 is SNHLY and CDR2 is FYNNEI. V was pared by 8 bases and J by 6 bases, with 13 bases between. The CDR3 is 13 amino acids.

The chain recombines TRBV6-4 with TRBJ1-2; 7 bases match TRBD1. The CDR3 is made up of 14 amino acids. V dropped 1 base and J dropped 7; count of bases not matched to a gene: 6. In germline, CDR1 is MRHNA, CDR2 SNTAGT. DNA of the CDR3: TGTGCCAGCAGTGACTGGGGCAGGGGGACTGGCTACACCTTC. Translating gives CASSDWGRGTGYTF.

This chain joins TRBV7-9 and TRBJ2-3; D uncertain. The CDR3 has 15 amino acids. V shed 2 bases and J shed 1 base, with 10 bases lying between them. Germline V gene data show CDR1 as SEHNR and CDR2 as FQNEAQ (reference sequence). The CDR3 coding sequence is TGTGCCAGCAGCTTAATGTGGTCGGGCACAGATACGCAGTATTTT. This sequence encodes CASSLMWSGTDTQYF.

This sequence joins TRBV7-9 and TRBJ2-7, with TRBD2 matching 11 bases. The V and J ends lost 3 bases and 7 bases, in that order; junction bases with no gene match: 5. The CDR3 length is 14 residues. Per germline, CDR1 SEHNR and CDR2 FQNEAQ (reference sequence). CDR3 sequence (DNA): TGTGCCAGCAGCTTTAGCGGGAGGGCGTGGGAGCAGTACTTC. Its protein is CASSFSGRAWEQYF.

The J gene is TRBJ1-1, the V gene TRBV6-5; 7 bases align to TRBD1. Germline V gives CDR1 MNHEY, CDR2 SVGAGI. This CDR3 has 15 amino acids. V was clipped by 5 bases and J by 4 bases; unmatched bases: 10. CDR3 residues: CASSQPGQMSTEAFF. DNA of the CDR3: TGTGCCAGCAGTCAGCCGGGACAGATGAGCACTGAAGCTTTCTTT.